This T cell receptor (beta chain) appears in the sequencing data of a study of blood T cell repertoires in COVID-19. Repertoires were generated with immunoSEQ multiplex PCR, while TCRdb's copy carries only in-frame clones and drops some. Here the sample spans 80,000 to 95,000 clones, about 71% being singletons. The V gene end was trimmed by 5 bases and the J gene end by 1 base; junction bases not matched to a gene: 3. Germline CDR1 reads MNHEY; CDR2 reads SVGAGI. This CDR3 has 15 residues. The chain uses TRBV6-5 and TRBJ2-7, with TRBD1 matching over 12 bases. This sequence originates from a woman in her forties or fifties with acute or convalescent COVID-19. Material for sequencing was peripheral blood. The DNA for the CDR3 is TGTGCCAGCAGTAGGGACAGGGGGCCTTCCTACGAGCAGTACTTC. Translated, it gives CASSRDRGPSYEQYF.